This TCR beta chain was documented in a study of T cell clones after liver transplantation. Across the study: Liver transplant recipients had immunosuppression withdrawal attempted within 2 years. Third-party-reactive TCRbeta sequences from pre-transplant mixed lymphocyte reactions served as antigen-independent comparators. General study points: The donor-reactive repertoire was only partly measurable in a couple of subjects, lacking donor cells. Post-transplant time points were not standardized, so conclusions are preliminary.

Profiled with immunoSEQ multiplex PCR; TCRdb holds only in-frame clones, not every one. The data show 50,000 or so clones, approximately 71% seen once. About this clone: Its antigen is currently unknown.

This receptor was identified in a human patient who received a liver transplant. Among the T cells, some may be from the graft donor. Material: CD4+ T cells from blood, obtained less than 70 months after liver transplant.

The CDR3 sequence: CASSIGLQNTEAFF. Written as DNA, the CDR3 is TGTGCCAGTAGTATTGGACTCCAGAACACTGAAGCTTTCTTT. The chain joins TRBV19 to TRBJ1-1; no clear D gene. The CDR3 is made up of 14 amino acids. V was shortened by 3 bases and J by 1 base, with 9 bases between the two germline ends. Germline V lookup: CDR1 LNHDA, CDR2 SQIVND (reference sequence). Based on the CDR3 plus reference TRBV19 and TRBJ1-1, the full variable domain is DGGITQSPKYLFRKEGQNVTLSCEQNLNHDAMYWYRQDPGQGLRLIYYSQIVNDFQKGDIAEGYSVSREKKESFPLTVTSAQKNPTAFYLCASSIGLQNTEAFFGQGTRLTVV.